A selection of T cell receptor beta chains follows, all from one sample in a study of blood T cell repertoires in COVID-19. Profiling relied on immunoSEQ multiplex PCR, and the TCRdb table lists in-frame clones only, not all of them. In the table there are around 230,000 clones, over 75% of which are singletons. Sequenced: peripheral blood. The origin of the receptors is a woman of 80 years or more with acute or convalescent COVID-19. The CDR3 runs from the conserved cysteine through the conserved F or W. Fields, in order: clone size, V gene, D gene, J gene, CDR3 DNA, CDR3 protein. D genes are given only for firm matches. The listing skips clone size in some rows; elsewhere it reads once, few, many or a size class.

clone_size: .; v_call: TRBV7-2; d_call: TRBD1; j_call: TRBJ2-2; cdr3_nt: TGTGCCAGCAGCCCTAGACAGGGGGCTGTCACCGGGGAGCTGTTTTTT; cdr3_aa: CASSPRQGAVTGELFF
clone_size: once; v_call: TRBV6-6; d_call: TRBD1; j_call: TRBJ2-5; cdr3_nt: TGTGCCAGCAGTTACTCGGTCAGGGGGCGAGAGACCCAGTACTTC; cdr3_aa: CASSYSVRGRETQYF
clone_size: once; v_call: TRBV19; d_call: TRBD1; j_call: TRBJ1-2; cdr3_nt: TGTGCCAGTCAACAGGGGGCTCGCGGCTACACCTTC; cdr3_aa: CASQQGARGYTF
clone_size: .; v_call: TRBV28; d_call: .; j_call: TRBJ1-5; cdr3_nt: TGTGCCAGCAGTCCGGAGAGGCATCAGCCCCAGCATTTT; cdr3_aa: CASSPERHQPQHF
clone_size: .; v_call: TRBV3-1/TRBV3-2; d_call: .; j_call: TRBJ2-5; cdr3_nt: TGTGCCAGCAGCCCCTATAAACTAGGAAATCAAGAGACCCAGTACTTC; cdr3_aa: CASSPYKLGNQETQYF
clone_size: .; v_call: TRBV3-1/TRBV3-2; d_call: TRBD2; j_call: TRBJ2-7; cdr3_nt: TGTGCCAGCAGCCCAAATGGGGGGACTAGCTTCGAGTACGAGCAGTACTTC; cdr3_aa: CASSPNGGTSFEYEQYF
clone_size: .; v_call: TRBV10-3; d_call: .; j_call: TRBJ2-2; cdr3_nt: TGTGCCATCAGTGAGTCTCCCGGGGATAGGGCGGCCGGGGAGCTGTTTTTT; cdr3_aa: CAISESPGDRAAGELFF
clone_size: .; v_call: TRBV3-1/TRBV3-2; d_call: TRBD2; j_call: TRBJ2-3; cdr3_nt: TGTGCCAGCAGCCTGGATGGGACTAGCGGGGGGGTCACAGATACGCAGTATTTT; cdr3_aa: CASSLDGTSGGVTDTQYF
clone_size: .; v_call: TRBV5-1; d_call: .; j_call: TRBJ1-4; cdr3_nt: TGCGCCAGCAGCTTCGAGGGAACCGAGGAAAAACTGTTTTTT; cdr3_aa: CASSFEGTEEKLFF
clone_size: once; v_call: TRBV19; d_call: TRBD1; j_call: TRBJ1-1; cdr3_nt: TGTGCCAGTACCCGGACAGGGGCCTCCATAGCTGAAGCTTTCTTT; cdr3_aa: CASTRTGASIAEAFF
clone_size: .; v_call: TRBV3-1/TRBV3-2; d_call: .; j_call: TRBJ2-7; cdr3_nt: TGTGCCAGCAGCCAAGGGGCCCCCTACGAGCAGTACTTC; cdr3_aa: CASSQGAPYEQYF
clone_size: few; v_call: TRBV10-3; d_call: .; j_call: TRBJ2-7; cdr3_nt: TGTGCCATCAGTGAGGGCAGGGTGGACGAGCAGTACTTC; cdr3_aa: CAISEGRVDEQYF
clone_size: .; v_call: TRBV2; d_call: TRBD2; j_call: TRBJ2-1; cdr3_nt: TGTGCCAGCAGTGAGGGCGGGGGTGAGCAGTTCTTC; cdr3_aa: CASSEGGGEQFF
clone_size: .; v_call: TRBV5-3; d_call: .; j_call: TRBJ2-7; cdr3_nt: TGTGCCAGAGGGGAACGGGACTTACTCTCCTACGAGCAGTACTTC; cdr3_aa: CARGERDLLSYEQYF
clone_size: .; v_call: TRBV5-8; d_call: TRBD1; j_call: TRBJ1-5; cdr3_nt: TGTGCCAGCAGACAGGGGAATCAGCCCCAGCATTTT; cdr3_aa: CASRQGNQPQHF
clone_size: .; v_call: TRBV29-1; d_call: .; j_call: TRBJ2-1; cdr3_nt: TGCAGCGTTGGACTGCTTACCAATGAGCAGTTCTTC; cdr3_aa: CSVGLLTNEQFF
clone_size: .; v_call: TRBV5-4; d_call: .; j_call: TRBJ2-2; cdr3_nt: TGTGCCAGCAGCGTACTTGGTTACACCGGGGAGCTGTTTTTT; cdr3_aa: CASSVLGYTGELFF
clone_size: .; v_call: TRBV3-1/TRBV3-2; d_call: TRBD2; j_call: TRBJ2-1; cdr3_nt: TGTGCCAGCAGCCGCACTAGCGGGATGGTCCGCAATGAGCAGTTCTTC; cdr3_aa: CASSRTSGMVRNEQFF
clone_size: .; v_call: TRBV19; d_call: TRBD1; j_call: TRBJ2-1; cdr3_nt: TGTGCCAGTACCCCGACAGGGGTCGTCTTCTCGAGCAATGAGCAGTTCTTC; cdr3_aa: CASTPTGVVFSSNEQFF
clone_size: .; v_call: TRBV9; d_call: TRBD1; j_call: TRBJ2-2; cdr3_nt: TGTGCCAGCAGCGTAGAGGGGACAGGGGACGCCGGGGAGCTGTTTTTT; cdr3_aa: CASSVEGTGDAGELFF
clone_size: .; v_call: TRBV6-1; d_call: TRBD1; j_call: TRBJ2-1; cdr3_nt: TGTGCCAGCAGTGAAGCGGGGACAGGGAGGTCCTACAATGAGCAGTTCTTC; cdr3_aa: CASSEAGTGRSYNEQFF
clone_size: few; v_call: TRBV28; d_call: TRBD2; j_call: TRBJ2-7; cdr3_nt: TGTGCCAGCAGTTTATCGGGGACTAGCGGGACCATTTCCTACGAGCAGTACTTC; cdr3_aa: CASSLSGTSGTISYEQYF
clone_size: .; v_call: TRBV25-1; d_call: .; j_call: TRBJ1-2; cdr3_nt: TGTGCCAGCAACGGGGGGCTATTCGAATATGGCTACACCTTC; cdr3_aa: CASNGGLFEYGYTF
clone_size: few; v_call: TRBV28; d_call: .; j_call: TRBJ1-6; cdr3_nt: TGTGCCAGCAGTTCCCCGGGGAGGGGAACCTATAATTCACCCCTCCACTTT; cdr3_aa: CASSSPGRGTYNSPLHF
clone_size: once; v_call: TRBV19; d_call: TRBD2; j_call: TRBJ2-1; cdr3_nt: TGTGCCAGTACGGGCGGGAGGGGATACAATGAGCAGTTCTTC; cdr3_aa: CASTGGRGYNEQFF
clone_size: .; v_call: TRBV15; d_call: .; j_call: TRBJ2-5; cdr3_nt: TGTGCCACCACCCGTGGACCGGGGGAGACCCAGTACTTC; cdr3_aa: CATTRGPGETQYF
clone_size: .; v_call: TRBV5-3; d_call: .; j_call: TRBJ2-7; cdr3_nt: TGTGCCAGAAGCTCCGCTGCAGACTACTTCCTCTACGAGCAGTACTTC; cdr3_aa: CARSSAADYFLYEQYF
clone_size: few; v_call: TRBV7-9; d_call: .; j_call: TRBJ1-3; cdr3_nt: TGTGCCAGCAGCTTTCGTGAGGGGGTCTCTGGAAACACCATATATTTT; cdr3_aa: CASSFREGVSGNTIYF
clone_size: .; v_call: TRBV10-3; d_call: TRBD2; j_call: TRBJ2-3; cdr3_nt: TGTGCCATCAGTGAGCCGTATGGTAGCGGGGTTGCTTCTAGCACAGATACGCAGTATTTT; cdr3_aa: CAISEPYGSGVASSTDTQYF
clone_size: .; v_call: TRBV6-5; d_call: TRBD2; j_call: TRBJ2-1; cdr3_nt: TGTGCCAGCAGGCGCCCTCTAGCGGGGGCAAATGAGCAGTTCTTC; cdr3_aa: CASRRPLAGANEQFF
clone_size: .; v_call: TRBV12-5; d_call: .; j_call: TRBJ1-5; cdr3_nt: TGTGCTAGTGGGGCCCAGGGAAATCAGCCCCAGCATTTT; cdr3_aa: CASGAQGNQPQHF
clone_size: .; v_call: TRBV4-1; d_call: .; j_call: TRBJ1-5; cdr3_nt: TGCGCCAGCAGCCAAGATAGGGACTTAAATCAGCCCCAGCATTTT; cdr3_aa: CASSQDRDLNQPQHF
clone_size: .; v_call: TRBV5-1; d_call: TRBD1; j_call: TRBJ1-5; cdr3_nt: TGCGCCAGCAGCTTGGCACCGGGACAGGGGAATCAGCCCCAGCATTTT; cdr3_aa: CASSLAPGQGNQPQHF
clone_size: .; v_call: TRBV5-1; d_call: TRBD1; j_call: TRBJ1-1; cdr3_nt: TGCGCCAGCAGCTCCCGGTTAGGACAGGGGGGTTTGAACACTGAAGCTTTCTTT; cdr3_aa: CASSSRLGQGGLNTEAFF
clone_size: .; v_call: TRBV13; d_call: .; j_call: TRBJ2-5; cdr3_nt: TGTGCCAGCAGCTCACCAGCGGGACATAGGGGAGAGACCCAGTACTTC; cdr3_aa: CASSSPAGHRGETQYF
clone_size: .; v_call: TRBV18; d_call: TRBD2; j_call: TRBJ2-5; cdr3_nt: TGTGCCAGCTCAACCAGGACTAGCCGAGAGACCCAGTACTTC; cdr3_aa: CASSTRTSRETQYF
clone_size: .; v_call: TRBV7-9; d_call: .; j_call: TRBJ2-3; cdr3_nt: TGTGCCAGCAGCTTAGGGGGTGACAGCCCAGATACGCAGTATTTT; cdr3_aa: CASSLGGDSPDTQYF